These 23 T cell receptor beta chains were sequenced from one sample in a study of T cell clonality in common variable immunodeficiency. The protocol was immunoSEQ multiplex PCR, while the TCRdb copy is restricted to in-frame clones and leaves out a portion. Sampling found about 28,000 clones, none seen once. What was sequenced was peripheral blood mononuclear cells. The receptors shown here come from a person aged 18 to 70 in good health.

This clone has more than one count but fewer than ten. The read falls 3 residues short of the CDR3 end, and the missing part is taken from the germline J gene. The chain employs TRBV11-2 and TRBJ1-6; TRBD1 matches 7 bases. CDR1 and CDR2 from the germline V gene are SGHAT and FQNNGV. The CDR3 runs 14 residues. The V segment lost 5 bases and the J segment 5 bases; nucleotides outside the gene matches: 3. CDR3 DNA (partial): TGTGCCAGCAGCCAAGACAGGGATAATTCACCC. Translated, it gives CASSQDRDNSP. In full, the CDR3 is CASSQDRDNSPLHF.

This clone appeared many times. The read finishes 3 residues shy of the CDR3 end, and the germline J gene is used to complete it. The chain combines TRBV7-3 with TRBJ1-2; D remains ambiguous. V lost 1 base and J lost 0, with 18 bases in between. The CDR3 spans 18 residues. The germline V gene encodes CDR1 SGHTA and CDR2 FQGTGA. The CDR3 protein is CASSLKPFGTPANYGYTF. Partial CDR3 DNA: TGTGCCAGCAGCTTAAAACCCTTTGGCACCCCAGCTAACTATGGC.

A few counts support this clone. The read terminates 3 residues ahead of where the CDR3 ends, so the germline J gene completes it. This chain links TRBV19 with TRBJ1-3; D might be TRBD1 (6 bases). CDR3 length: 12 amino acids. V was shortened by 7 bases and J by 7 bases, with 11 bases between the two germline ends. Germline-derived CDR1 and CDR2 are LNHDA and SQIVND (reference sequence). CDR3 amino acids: CASNRVRNTIYF. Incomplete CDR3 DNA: TGTGCCAGTAACAGGGTGAGGAACACC.

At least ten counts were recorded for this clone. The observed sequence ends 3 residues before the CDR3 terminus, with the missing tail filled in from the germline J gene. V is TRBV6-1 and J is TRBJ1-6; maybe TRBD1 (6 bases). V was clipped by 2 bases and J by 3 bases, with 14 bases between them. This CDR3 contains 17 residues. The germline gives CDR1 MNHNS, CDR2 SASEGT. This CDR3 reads CASSEFGGANYNSPLHF. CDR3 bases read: TGTGCCAGCAGTGAATTTGGGGGGGCTAACTATAATTCACCC.

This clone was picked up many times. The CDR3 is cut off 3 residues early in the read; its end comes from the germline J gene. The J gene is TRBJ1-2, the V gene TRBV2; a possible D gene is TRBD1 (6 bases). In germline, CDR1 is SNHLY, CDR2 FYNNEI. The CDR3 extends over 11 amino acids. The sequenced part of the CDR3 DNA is TGTGCCAGCCAACAGGGTTACGGC. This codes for CASQQGYG. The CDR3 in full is CASQQGYGYTF.

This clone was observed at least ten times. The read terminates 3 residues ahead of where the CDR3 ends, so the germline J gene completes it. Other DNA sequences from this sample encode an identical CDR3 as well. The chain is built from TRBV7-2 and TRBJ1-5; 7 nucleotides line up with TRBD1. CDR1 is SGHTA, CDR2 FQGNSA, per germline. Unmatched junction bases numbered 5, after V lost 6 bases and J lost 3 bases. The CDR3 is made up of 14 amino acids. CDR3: CASSPTGANQPQHF. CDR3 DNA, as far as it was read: TGTGCCAGCAGTCCCACAGGGGCCAATCAGCCC.

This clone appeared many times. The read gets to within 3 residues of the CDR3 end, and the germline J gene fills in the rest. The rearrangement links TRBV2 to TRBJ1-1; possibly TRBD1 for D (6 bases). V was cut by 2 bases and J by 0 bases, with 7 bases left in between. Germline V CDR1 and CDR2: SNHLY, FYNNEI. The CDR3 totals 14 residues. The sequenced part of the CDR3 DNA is TGTGCCAGCAGTGAACAGGGGATGAACACTGAA. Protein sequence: CASSEQGMNTE. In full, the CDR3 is CASSEQGMNTEAFF.

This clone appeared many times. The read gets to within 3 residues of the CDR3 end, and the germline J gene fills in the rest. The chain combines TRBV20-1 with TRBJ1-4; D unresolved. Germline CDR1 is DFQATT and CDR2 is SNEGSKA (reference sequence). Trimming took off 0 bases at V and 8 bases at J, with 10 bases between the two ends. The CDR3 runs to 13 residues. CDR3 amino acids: CSARDPLREKLFF. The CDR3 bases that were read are TGCAGTGCTAGAGATCCCTTACGGGAAAAA.

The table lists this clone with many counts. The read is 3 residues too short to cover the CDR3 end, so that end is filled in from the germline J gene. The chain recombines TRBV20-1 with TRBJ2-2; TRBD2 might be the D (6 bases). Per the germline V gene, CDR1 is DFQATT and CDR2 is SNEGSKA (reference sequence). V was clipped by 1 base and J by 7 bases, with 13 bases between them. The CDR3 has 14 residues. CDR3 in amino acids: CSARVPLALGELFF. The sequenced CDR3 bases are TGCAGTGCTAGAGTTCCCCTAGCGCTCGGGGAG.

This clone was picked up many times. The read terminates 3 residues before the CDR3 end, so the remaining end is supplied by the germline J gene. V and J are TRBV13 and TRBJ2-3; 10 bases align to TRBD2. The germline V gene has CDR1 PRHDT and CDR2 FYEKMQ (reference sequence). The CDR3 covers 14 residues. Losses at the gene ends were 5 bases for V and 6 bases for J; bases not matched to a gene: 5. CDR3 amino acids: CASSGSGGDDTQYF. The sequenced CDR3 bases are TGTGCCAGCAGCGGAAGCGGGGGGGATGATACG. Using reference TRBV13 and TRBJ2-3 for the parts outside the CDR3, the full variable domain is AAGVIQSPRHLIKEKRETATLKCYPIPRHDTVYWYQQGPGQDPQFLISFYEKMQSDKGSIPDRFSAQQFSDYHSELNMSSLELGDSALYFCASSGSGGDDTQYFGPGTRLTVL.

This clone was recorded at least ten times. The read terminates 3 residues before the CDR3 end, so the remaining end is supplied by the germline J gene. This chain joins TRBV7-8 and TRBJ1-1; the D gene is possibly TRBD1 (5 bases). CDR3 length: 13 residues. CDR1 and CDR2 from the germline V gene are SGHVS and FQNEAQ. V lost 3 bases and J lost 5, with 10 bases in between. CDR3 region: CASSFTGRTEAFF. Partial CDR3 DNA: TGTGCCAGCAGCTTTACAGGACGTACTGAA.

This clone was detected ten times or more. Incomplete CDR3 DNA: TGCGCCAGCAGCTTAGCCGACAGAAGGACAGATACG. Its protein product is CASSLADRRTDT. The CDR3 as a whole reads CASSLADRRTDTQYF. The genes are TRBV5-1 and TRBJ2-3, with D perhaps TRBD1 (5 bases). The observed sequence ends 3 residues before the CDR3 terminus, with the missing tail filled in from the germline J gene. The CDR3 loop spans 15 amino acids. Trimming cost V 2 bases and J 3 bases, with 13 bases left between them. CDR1 is SGHRS, CDR2 YFSETQ, per germline.

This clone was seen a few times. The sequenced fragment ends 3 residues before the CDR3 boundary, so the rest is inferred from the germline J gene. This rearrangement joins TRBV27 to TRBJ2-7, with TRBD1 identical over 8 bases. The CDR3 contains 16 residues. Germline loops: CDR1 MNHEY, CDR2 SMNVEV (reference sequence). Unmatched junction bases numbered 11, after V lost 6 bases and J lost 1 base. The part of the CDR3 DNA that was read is TGTGCCAGCAGCCGGGACAGGAATAAAATTTCCTACGAG. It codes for CASSRDRNKISYE. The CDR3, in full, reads CASSRDRNKISYEQYF.

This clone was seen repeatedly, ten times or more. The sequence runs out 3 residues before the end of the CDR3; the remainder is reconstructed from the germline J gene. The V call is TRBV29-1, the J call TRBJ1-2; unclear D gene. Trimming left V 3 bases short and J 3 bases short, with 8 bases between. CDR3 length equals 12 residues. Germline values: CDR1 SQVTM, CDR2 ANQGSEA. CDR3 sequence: CSVEEDYYGYTF. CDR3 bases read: TGCAGCGTTGAGGAGGACTACTATGGC.

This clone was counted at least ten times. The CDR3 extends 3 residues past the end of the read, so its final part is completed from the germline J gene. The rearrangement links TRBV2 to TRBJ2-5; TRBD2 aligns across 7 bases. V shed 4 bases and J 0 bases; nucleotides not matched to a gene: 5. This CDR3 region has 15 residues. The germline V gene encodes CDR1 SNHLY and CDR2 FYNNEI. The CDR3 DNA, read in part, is TGTGCCAGCAGTGGTCTAGCGGAAGACCAAGAGACC. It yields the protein CASSGLAEDQET. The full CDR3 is CASSGLAEDQETQYF.

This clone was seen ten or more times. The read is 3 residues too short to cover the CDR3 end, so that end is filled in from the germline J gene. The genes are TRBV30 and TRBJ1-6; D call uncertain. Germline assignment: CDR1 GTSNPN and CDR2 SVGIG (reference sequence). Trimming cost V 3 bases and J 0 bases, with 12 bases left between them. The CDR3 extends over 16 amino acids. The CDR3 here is CAWRAEFSSYNSPLHF. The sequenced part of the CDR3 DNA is TGTGCCTGGAGAGCGGAGTTTAGCTCCTATAATTCACCC. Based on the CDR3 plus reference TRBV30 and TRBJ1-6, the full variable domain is SQTIHQWPATLVQPVGSPLSLECTVEGTSNPNLYWYRQAAGRGLQLLFYSVGIGQISSEVPQNLSASRPQDRQFILSSKKLLLSDSGFYLCAWRAEFSSYNSPLHFGNGTRLTVT.

CDR3 loop: CASSARGPRQPQHF. The part of the CDR3 DNA that was read is TGTGCCAGCAGTGCCAGGGGGCCTCGACAGCCC. V and J are TRBV2 and TRBJ1-5, with 8 positions matching TRBD1. Sequencing ends 3 residues short of the CDR3 end; the germline J gene provides the rest. The germline gives CDR1 SNHLY, CDR2 FYNNEI. This CDR3 has 14 residues. The ends lost 4 bases at V and 7 bases at J; junction bases unmatched: 6.

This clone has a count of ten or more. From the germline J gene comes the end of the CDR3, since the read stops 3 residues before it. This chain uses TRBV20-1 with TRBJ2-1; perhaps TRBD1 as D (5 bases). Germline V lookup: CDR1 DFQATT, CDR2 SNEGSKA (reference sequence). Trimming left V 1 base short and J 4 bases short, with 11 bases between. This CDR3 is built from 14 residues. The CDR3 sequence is CSARGDSVYNEQFF. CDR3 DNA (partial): TGCAGTGCTAGAGGTGACAGTGTTTACAATGAG.

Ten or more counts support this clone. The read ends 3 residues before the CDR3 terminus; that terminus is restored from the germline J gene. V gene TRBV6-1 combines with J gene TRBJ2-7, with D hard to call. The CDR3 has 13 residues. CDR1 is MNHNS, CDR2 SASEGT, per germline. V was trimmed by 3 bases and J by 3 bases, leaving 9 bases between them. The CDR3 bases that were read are TGTGCCAGCAGTGAGGAAGGGTACTACGAG. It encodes CASSEEGYYE. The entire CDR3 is CASSEEGYYEQYF.

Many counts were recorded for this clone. CDR3 DNA (partial): TGTGCCAGCAGTGGGACAGGACCTAACTATGGC. It codes for CASSGTGPNYG. The whole CDR3 protein reads CASSGTGPNYGYTF. The J gene is TRBJ1-2, the V gene TRBV6-1, with 7 positions matching TRBD1. Read coverage stops 3 residues before the CDR3 terminus; the germline J gene supplies the remainder. This CDR3 spans 14 amino acids. CDR1 is MNHNS, CDR2 SASEGT, per germline. V lost 4 bases to trimming and J lost 0 bases; unmatched junction nucleotides: 2.

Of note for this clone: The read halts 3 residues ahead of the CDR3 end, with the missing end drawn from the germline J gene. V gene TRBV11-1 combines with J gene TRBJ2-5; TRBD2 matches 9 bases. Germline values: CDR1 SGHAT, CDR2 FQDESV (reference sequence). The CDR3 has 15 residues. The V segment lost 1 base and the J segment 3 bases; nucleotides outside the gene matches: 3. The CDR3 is CASSLGPSGEETQYF. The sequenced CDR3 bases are TGTGCCAGCAGCTTAGGCCCTAGCGGGGAAGAGACC.

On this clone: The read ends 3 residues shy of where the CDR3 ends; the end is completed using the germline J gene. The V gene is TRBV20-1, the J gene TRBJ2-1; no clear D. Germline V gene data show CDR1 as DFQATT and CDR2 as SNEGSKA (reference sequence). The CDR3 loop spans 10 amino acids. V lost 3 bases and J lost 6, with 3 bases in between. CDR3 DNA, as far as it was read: TGCAGTGCTAGTAGCAATGAG. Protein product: CSASSNE. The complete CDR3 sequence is CSASSNEQFF.

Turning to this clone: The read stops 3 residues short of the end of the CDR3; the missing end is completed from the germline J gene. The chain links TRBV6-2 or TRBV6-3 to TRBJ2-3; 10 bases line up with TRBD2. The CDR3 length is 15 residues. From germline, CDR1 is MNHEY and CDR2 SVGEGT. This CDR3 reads CASRPTSGYQETQYF. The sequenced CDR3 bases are TGTGCCAGCAGGCCGACTAGCGGGTACCAAGAGACG.